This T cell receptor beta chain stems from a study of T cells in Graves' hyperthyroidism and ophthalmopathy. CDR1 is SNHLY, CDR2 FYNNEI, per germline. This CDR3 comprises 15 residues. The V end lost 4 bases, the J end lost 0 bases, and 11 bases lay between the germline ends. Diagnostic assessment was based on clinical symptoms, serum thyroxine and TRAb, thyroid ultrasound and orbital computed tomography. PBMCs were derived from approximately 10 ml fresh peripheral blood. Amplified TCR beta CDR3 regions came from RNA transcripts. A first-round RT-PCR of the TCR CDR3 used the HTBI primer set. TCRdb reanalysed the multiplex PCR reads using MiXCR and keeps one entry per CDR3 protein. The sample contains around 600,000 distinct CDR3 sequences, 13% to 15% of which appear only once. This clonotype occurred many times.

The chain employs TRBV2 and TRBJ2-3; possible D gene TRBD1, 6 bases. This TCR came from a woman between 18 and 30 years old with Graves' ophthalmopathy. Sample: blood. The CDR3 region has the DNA TGTGCCAGCAGTGTACAGGGAAGGAGCACAGATACGCAGTATTTT. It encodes CASSVQGRSTDTQYF.